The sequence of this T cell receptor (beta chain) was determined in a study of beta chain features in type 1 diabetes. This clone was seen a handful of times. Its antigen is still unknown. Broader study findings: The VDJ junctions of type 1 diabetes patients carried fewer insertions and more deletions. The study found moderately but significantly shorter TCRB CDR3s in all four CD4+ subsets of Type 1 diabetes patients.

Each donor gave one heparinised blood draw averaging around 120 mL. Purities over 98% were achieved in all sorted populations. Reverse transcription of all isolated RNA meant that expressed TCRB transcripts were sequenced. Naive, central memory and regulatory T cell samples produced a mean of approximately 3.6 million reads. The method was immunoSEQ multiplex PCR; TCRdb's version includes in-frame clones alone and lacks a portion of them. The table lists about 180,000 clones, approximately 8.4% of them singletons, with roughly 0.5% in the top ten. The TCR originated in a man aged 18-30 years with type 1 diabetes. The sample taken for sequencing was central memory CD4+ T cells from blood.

CDR3 sequence: CASSFQGDSPLHF. CDR3 coding DNA: TGTGCCAGCAGCTTCCAGGGCGATTCACCCCTCCACTTT. The chain couples TRBV7-2 to TRBJ1-6; D possibly corresponds to TRBD1 (5 bases). The CDR3 loop spans 13 amino acids. CDR1 is SGHTA and CDR2 is FQGNSA in the germline V gene. Trimming cost V 3 bases and J 8 bases, with 8 bases left between them.